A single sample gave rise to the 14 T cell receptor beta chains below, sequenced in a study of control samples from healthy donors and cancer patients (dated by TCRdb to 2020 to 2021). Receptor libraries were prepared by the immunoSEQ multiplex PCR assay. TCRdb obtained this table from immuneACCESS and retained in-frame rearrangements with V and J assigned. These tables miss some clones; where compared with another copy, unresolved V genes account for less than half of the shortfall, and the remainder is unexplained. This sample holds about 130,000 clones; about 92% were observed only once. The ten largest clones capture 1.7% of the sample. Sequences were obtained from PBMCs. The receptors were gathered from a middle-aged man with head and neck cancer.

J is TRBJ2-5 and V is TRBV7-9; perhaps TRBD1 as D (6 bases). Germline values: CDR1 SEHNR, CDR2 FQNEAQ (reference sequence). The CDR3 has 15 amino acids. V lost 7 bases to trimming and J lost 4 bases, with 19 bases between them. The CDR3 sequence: CASTRGRIPVETQYF. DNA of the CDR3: TGTGCCAGCACCAGGGGACGAATTCCCGTAGAGACCCAGTACTTC.

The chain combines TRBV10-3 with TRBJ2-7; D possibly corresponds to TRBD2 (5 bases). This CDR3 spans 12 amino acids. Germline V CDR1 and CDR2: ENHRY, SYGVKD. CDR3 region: CAIGEGSYEQYF. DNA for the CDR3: TGTGCGATCGGCGAGGGCTCCTACGAGCAGTACTTC.

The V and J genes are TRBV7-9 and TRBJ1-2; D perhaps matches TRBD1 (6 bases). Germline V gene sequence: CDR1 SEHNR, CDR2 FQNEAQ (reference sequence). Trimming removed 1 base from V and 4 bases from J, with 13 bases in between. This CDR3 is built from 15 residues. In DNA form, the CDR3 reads TGTGCCAGCAGCTTAGGTTACAGGGACCCCTATGGCTACACCTTC. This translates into CASSLGYRDPYGYTF.

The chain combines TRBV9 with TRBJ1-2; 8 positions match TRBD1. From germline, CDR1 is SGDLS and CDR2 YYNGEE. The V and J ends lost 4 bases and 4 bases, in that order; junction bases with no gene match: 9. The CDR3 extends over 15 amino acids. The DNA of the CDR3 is TGTGCCAGCAGCACCTCCGGGACAGGCAGCTATGGCTACACCTTC. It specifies CASSTSGTGSYGYTF.

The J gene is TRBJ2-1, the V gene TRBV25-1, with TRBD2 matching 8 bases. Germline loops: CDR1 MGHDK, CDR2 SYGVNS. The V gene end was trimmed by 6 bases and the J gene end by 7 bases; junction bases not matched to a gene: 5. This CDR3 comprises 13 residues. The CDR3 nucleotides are TGTGCCAGCAGCGGGGGGGCCGGGAATGAGCAGTTCTTC. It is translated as CASSGGAGNEQFF.

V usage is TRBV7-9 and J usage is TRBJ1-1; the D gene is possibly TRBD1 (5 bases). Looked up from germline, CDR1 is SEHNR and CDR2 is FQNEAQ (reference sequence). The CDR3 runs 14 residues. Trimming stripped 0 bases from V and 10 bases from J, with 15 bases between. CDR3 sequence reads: CASSLAVAGIGAFF. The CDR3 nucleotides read TGTGCCAGCAGCTTAGCGGTAGCAGGGATCGGAGCTTTCTTT.

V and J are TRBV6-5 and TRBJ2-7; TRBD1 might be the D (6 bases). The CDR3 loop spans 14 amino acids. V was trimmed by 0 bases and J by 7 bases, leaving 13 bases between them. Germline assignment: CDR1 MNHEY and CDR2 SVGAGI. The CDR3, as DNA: TGTGCCAGCAGTTACTCAGGACAGAAGTGGGAGCAGTACTTC. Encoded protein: CASSYSGQKWEQYF.

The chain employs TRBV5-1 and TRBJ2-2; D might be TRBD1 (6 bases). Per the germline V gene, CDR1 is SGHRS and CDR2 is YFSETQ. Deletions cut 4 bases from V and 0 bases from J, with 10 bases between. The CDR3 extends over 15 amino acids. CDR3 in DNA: TGCGCCAGCAGCCTCGGACAGCCGAACACCGGGGAGCTGTTTTTT. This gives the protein CASSLGQPNTGELFF.

The CDR3 reads CASRLAGDLYNEQFF. The CDR3 bases are TGTGCCAGCAGACTAGCGGGGGATTTGTACAATGAGCAGTTCTTC. The chain couples TRBV2 to TRBJ2-1; TRBD2 matches at 11 bases. Losses at the gene ends were 6 bases for V and 4 bases for J; bases not matched to a gene: 5. The CDR3 consists of 15 residues. Germline-derived CDR1 and CDR2 are SNHLY and FYNNEI. Using reference TRBV2 and TRBJ2-1 for the parts outside the CDR3, the full variable domain is EPEVTQTPSHQVTQMGQEVILRCVPISNHLYFYWYRQILGQKVEFLVSFYNNEISEKSEIFDDQFSVERPDGSNFTLKIRSTKLEDSAMYFCASRLAGDLYNEQFFGPGTRLTVL.

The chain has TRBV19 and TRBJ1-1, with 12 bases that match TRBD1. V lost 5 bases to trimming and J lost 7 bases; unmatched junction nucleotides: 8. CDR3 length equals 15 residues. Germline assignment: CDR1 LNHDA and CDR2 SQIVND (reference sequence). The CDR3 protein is CASSPGTGGKVEAFF. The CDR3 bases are TGTGCCAGTAGTCCCGGGACAGGGGGCAAGGTTGAAGCTTTCTTT.

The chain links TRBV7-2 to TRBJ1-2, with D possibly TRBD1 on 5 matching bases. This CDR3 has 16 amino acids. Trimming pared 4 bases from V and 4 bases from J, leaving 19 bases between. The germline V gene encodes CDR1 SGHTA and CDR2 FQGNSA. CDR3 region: CASSSPRMGGIYGYTF. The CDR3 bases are TGTGCCAGCAGCTCCCCTAGGATGGGGGGGATCTATGGCTACACCTTC.

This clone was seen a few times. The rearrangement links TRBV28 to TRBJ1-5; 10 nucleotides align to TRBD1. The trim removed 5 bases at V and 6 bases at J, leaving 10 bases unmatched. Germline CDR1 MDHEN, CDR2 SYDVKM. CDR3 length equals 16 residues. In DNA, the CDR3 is TGTGCCAGCAGTCCATGGCGGACAGGGGGGAGTCAGCCCCAGCATTTT. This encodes CASSPWRTGGSQPQHF. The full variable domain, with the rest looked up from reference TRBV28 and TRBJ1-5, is DVKVTQSSRYLVKRTGEKVFLECVQDMDHENMFWYRQDPGLGLRLIYFSYDVKMKEKGDIPEGYSVSREKKERFSLILESASTNQTSMYLCASSPWRTGGSQPQHFGDGTRLSIL.

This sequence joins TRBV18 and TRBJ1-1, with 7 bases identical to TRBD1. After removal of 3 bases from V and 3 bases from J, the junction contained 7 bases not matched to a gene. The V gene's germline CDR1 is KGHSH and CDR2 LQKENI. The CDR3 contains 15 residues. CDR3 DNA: TGTGCCAGCTCACCGAGACAGGGAAGGGACACTGAAGCTTTCTTT. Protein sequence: CASSPRQGRDTEAFF.

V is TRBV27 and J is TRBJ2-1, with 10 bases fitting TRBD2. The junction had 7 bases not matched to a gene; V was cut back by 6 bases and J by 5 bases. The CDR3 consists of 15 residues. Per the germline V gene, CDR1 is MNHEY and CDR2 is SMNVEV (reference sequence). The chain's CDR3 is CASRPGTSADNEQFF. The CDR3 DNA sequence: TGTGCCAGCAGGCCCGGGACTAGCGCCGACAATGAGCAGTTCTTC.